The clone carrying this T cell receptor beta chain was recorded many times. TCRdb redid the calling of the reads with MiXCR, one entry per CDR3 protein. This sample has approximately 320,000 distinct CDR3 sequences, with 9% to 9.5% found just once. These data are taken from a study of T cell repertoires in cytomegalovirus infection. The TCR was taken from a human donor in good health (CMV status not recorded). Some clones in this sample may be carry-over from other donors' samples. Sequenced: PBMCs.

The CDR3 region is CASSLWSPAGNEKLFF. The CDR3 DNA reads as TGTGCCAGCAGCTTATGGTCCCCGGCCGGTAATGAAAAACTGTTTTTT. The chain couples TRBV7-8 to TRBJ1-4; no clear D gene. The V end lost 2 bases, the J end lost 4 bases, and 14 bases lay between the germline ends. The CDR3 length is 16 residues. The germline V gene encodes CDR1 SGHVS and CDR2 FQNEAQ.